Listed below are T cell receptor beta chains from one sample, sequenced in a study of tumor and adjacent non-tumor tissue in lung cancer. One entry per CDR3 protein results from TCRdb running MiXCR on the multiplex PCR reads. The repertoire has 75,000 to 80,000 distinct CDR3 sequences, around 80% of them found once; the top ten carry under 50%. The sequencing sample was made of distant non-tumor lung tissue. All receptors come from a man between 65 and 79 years old with non-small cell lung cancer. The CDR3 runs from the conserved cysteine through the conserved F or W. The D gene is left open where the match is weak. Clone size is shown for a subset of rows, as once, few, many or a class of expanded clone.

TGTGCCAGCAGTTACGGAATCGGACTAGCGGACTCCTGCAATGAGTACTTCTTC CASSYGIGLADSCNEYFF TRBJ2-1 TRBD2 . TRBV6-2/TRBV6-3
TGTGCTATCAATCATACAGGGGACCGCACAGATACGCAGTATTTT CAINHTGDRTDTQYF TRBJ2-3 TRBD1 . TRBV10-3
TGTGCCAGCAGCTCATTTCAGGGAATCTCCTATGAGCAGTTCTTC CASSSFQGISYEQFF TRBJ2-1 . . TRBV11-3
TGTAGCGTTTTGACGTATGGCAATCAGCCACAGCATTTT CSVLTYGNQPQHF TRBJ1-5 . once TRBV29-1
TGCGGCGTTCGAGGCAGAGGGACAGATACGCACTATTTT CGVRGRGTDTHYF TRBJ2-3 TRBD1 . TRBV29-1
TGTGCCAGCAGTTACTCGATGGGGGACAATAACAATGAGCCCCAGCATTTT CASSYSMGDNNNEPQHF TRBJ1-5 . . TRBV6-6
TGTGCCAGCAGCCTCCCCAACGGGGATACACAGTACTTC CASSLPNGDTQYF TRBJ2-5 . . TRBV7-9
TGTGCCATCAGTGGACAGGGCCCCAAGAATGAGCAGTTCTTC CAISGQGPKNEQFF TRBJ2-1 TRBD1 . TRBV10-3
TGTGCCAGCGTATCAGGGGGCGGGGGGGAGACCCAGTACTTC CASVSGGGGETQYF TRBJ2-5 . . TRBV6-1
TGTGCCAGCAGTCGTCTCGGGACAGGGATCGGCTCTGGACACACCATACATTTT CASSRLGTGIGSGHTIHF TRBJ1-3 TRBD1 . TRBV12-3/TRBV12-4
TGCGCCAGCAGCCTCGGACTGGGAGGGATCGGGGAGCTGTTTTTT CASSLGLGGIGELFF TRBJ2-2 TRBD2 . TRBV4-1
TGTGCCAGTGAGGGCGGAGACACAGATACGCAGTATTTT CASEGGDTDTQYF TRBJ2-3 . . TRBV13
TGTGCCAGCAACGGGGGACAGGGTTTGAATGAGCAGTTCTTC CASNGGQGLNEQFF TRBJ2-1 TRBD1 once TRBV5-1
TGTGCCAGCACCTTGCGAGTGAGCTCTGGGGCCAACGTCCTGACTTTC CASTLRVSSGANVLTF TRBJ2-6 . . TRBV11-3
TGTGCCAGTAGTTACTTGGTCCCGCCGGGCACAGATACGCAGTATTTT CASSYLVPPGTDTQYF TRBJ2-3 . . TRBV6-5
TGCGCCATCAGGTCCCCAGGACCCTCTTCTCATGAGCAGCTCTTC CAIRSPGPSSHEQLF TRBJ2-1 . . TRBV10-2
TGTGCCAGCGGCTACTTACCGGGACACCTTAATTCACCCCACCACTTT CASGYLPGHLNSPHHF TRBJ1-6 . . TRBV5-4
TGTGCCAGCAGCGTCCGGTACAGAAGCCTGAACACTAAAGCTTTCTTT CASSVRYRSLNTKAFF TRBJ1-1 . . TRBV11-3
TGTGTCAGTAGCTCTATAACGGTTAGCGGGACCTACAATGAGCAGTTCTTC CVSSSITVSGTYNEQFF TRBJ2-1 TRBD2 . TRBV28
TGTTCCATCGGGGAGTTCTCCAGGACTGAGGCTTTCTTT CSIGEFSRTEAFF TRBJ1-1 . . TRBV10-3